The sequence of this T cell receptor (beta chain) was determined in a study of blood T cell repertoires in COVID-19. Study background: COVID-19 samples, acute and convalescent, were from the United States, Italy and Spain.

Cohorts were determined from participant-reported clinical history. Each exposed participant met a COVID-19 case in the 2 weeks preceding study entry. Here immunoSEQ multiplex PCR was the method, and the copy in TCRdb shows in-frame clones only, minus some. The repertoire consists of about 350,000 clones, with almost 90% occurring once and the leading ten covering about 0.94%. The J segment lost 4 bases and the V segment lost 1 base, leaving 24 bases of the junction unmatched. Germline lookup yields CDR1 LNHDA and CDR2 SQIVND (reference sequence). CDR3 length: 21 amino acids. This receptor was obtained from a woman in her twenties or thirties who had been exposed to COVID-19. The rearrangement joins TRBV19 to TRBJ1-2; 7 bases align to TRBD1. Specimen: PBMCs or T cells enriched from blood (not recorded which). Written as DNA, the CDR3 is TGTGCCAGTAGTATAGTAAGTTCGGCCCGACAGGGTTTTTTCCACCGCTATGGCTACACCTTC. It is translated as CASSIVSSARQGFFHRYGYTF.